The 27 T cell receptor beta chains listed next were all sequenced from one sample in a study of human T cells and chemical hapten exposure. The time point is: patch test 1, 2 weeks after DPC sensitization. Indicated treatment: therapeutic diphenylcyclopropenone sensitization with weekly scalp DPC. TCRdb itself ran the RACE reads through MiXCR, one entry per CDR3 protein. The sample lists about 70,000 distinct CDR3 sequences; roughly 9.2% were seen once. Source: whole blood, taken in connection with sensitization to the hapten diphenylcyclopropenone (DPC). The receptors derive from a woman aged 40 to 50 with alopecia areata. Some clones in this sample may be carry-over from other donors' samples.

This clonotype has just a few counts. This chain joins TRBV7-2 and TRBJ2-1; perhaps TRBD2 as D (6 bases). The CDR3 loop spans 15 amino acids. V lost 5 bases to trimming and J lost 8 bases, with 19 bases between them. Germline lookup yields CDR1 SGHTA and CDR2 FQGNSA. The CDR3 sequence: CASSAGNGERDEQFF. In nucleotides, the CDR3 is TGTGCCAGCAGCGCGGGGAACGGGGAAAGGGATGAGCAGTTCTTC.

In its sample, this clonotype was seen many times. The chain uses TRBV20-1 and TRBJ1-2, with D unresolved. Trimming removed 0 bases from V and 9 bases from J, with 8 bases in between. This CDR3 comprises 11 residues. Germline V gene sequence: CDR1 DFQATT, CDR2 SNEGSKA (reference sequence). CDR3: CSARDPVRYTF. CDR3 coding DNA: TGCAGTGCTAGAGATCCCGTCCGCTACACCTTC.

In this sample, this clonotype turned up many times. V gene TRBV11-2 combines with J gene TRBJ2-6, with D perhaps TRBD1 (5 bases). Per the germline V gene, CDR1 is SGHAT and CDR2 is FQNNGV. Trimming took 4 bases from V and 0 from J, leaving 19 bases between them. The CDR3 is made up of 19 amino acids. The CDR3 loop reads CASSWKMDTAYSGANVLTF. The CDR3 coding sequence is TGTGCCAGCAGCTGGAAAATGGACACCGCTTACTCTGGGGCCAACGTCCTGACTTTC. Based on the CDR3 plus reference TRBV11-2 and TRBJ2-6, the full variable domain is EAGVAQSPRYKIIEKRQSVAFWCNPISGHATLYWYQQILGQGPKLLIQFQNNGVVDDSQLPKDRFSAERLKGVDSTLKIQPAKLEDSAVYLCASSWKMDTAYSGANVLTFGAGSRLTVL.

This clonotype has a handful of counts. This chain joins TRBV2 and TRBJ2-3, with D unclear. The CDR3 runs 14 residues. The V end lost 0 bases, the J end lost 6 bases, and 10 bases lay between the germline ends. Germline V gene lookup returns CDR1 SNHLY and CDR2 FYNNEI. The CDR3 here is CASSEALRSDTQYF. The CDR3 DNA reads as TGTGCCAGCAGTGAAGCGCTTCGTAGTGATACGCAGTATTTT.

There are a few counts of this clonotype. V and J are TRBV2 and TRBJ1-3; D gene ambiguous. V was pared by 4 bases and J by 0 bases, with 10 bases between. This CDR3 is 15 amino acids long. Germline CDR1 reads SNHLY; CDR2 reads FYNNEI. CDR3 in amino acids: CASSVAGSSGNTIYF. The DNA for the CDR3 is TGTGCCAGCAGTGTAGCGGGAAGCTCTGGAAACACCATATATTTT.

V gene TRBV6-5 combines with J gene TRBJ2-3; maybe TRBD1 (6 bases). Between the trimmed V and J ends, which lost 5 bases and 1 base, there was a span of 16 bases. This CDR3 has 16 residues. Germline-derived CDR1 and CDR2 are MNHEY and SVGAGI. The DNA of the CDR3 is TGTGCCAGCAGTAGATACAGGGTAGGAGGCACAGATACGCAGTATTTT. It encodes CASSRYRVGGTDTQYF.

The chain joins TRBV5-1 to TRBJ1-4, with D possibly being TRBD1 (5 bases). The germline gives CDR1 SGHRS, CDR2 YFSETQ. The CDR3 spans 14 residues. V lost 1 base, J lost 4 bases, and 8 bases lay in between. The CDR3 bases are TGCGCCAGCAGCTTGTGGGGGGATAATGAAAAACTGTTTTTT. It encodes CASSLWGDNEKLFF.

This clonotype was observed a few times. V is TRBV19 and J is TRBJ1-5, with D possibly being TRBD1 (6 bases). The germline V and J ends were trimmed by 7 bases and 0 bases, with 19 bases remaining between them. CDR3 length equals 17 residues. The germline gives CDR1 LNHDA, CDR2 SQIVND (reference sequence). CDR3 in amino acids: CASTREGRGYSNQPQHF. CDR3 nucleotide sequence: TGTGCCAGTACGCGTGAGGGCAGGGGCTATAGCAATCAGCCCCAGCATTTT.

About this clonotype itself: One end of the junction fails to match germline, which may point to a read error. The chain joins TRBV20-1 to TRBJ2-7; D is perhaps TRBD1 (6 bases). Germline CDR1 DFQATT, CDR2 SNEGSKA (reference sequence). The CDR3 covers 12 residues. The CDR3: CGAATGSYEQYF. The CDR3 DNA reads TGCGGTGCAGCTACAGGGTCATACGAGCAGTACTTC.

The gene calls are TRBV6-2 or TRBV6-3 and TRBJ2-2; 8 bases map to TRBD2. Per germline, CDR1 MNHEY and CDR2 SVGEGT. V dropped 2 bases and J dropped 1; count of bases not matched to a gene: 3. The CDR3 length is 16 residues. The chain's CDR3 is CASSYGSGVNTGELFF. The CDR3 bases are TGTGCCAGCAGTTACGGTAGCGGGGTGAACACCGGGGAGCTGTTTTTT.

This clonotype came up many times. The J gene is TRBJ1-5, the V gene TRBV5-6; 7 bases are shared with TRBD1. The CDR3 has 15 residues. Germline V gene lookup returns CDR1 SGHDT and CDR2 YYEEEE. V shed 4 bases and J 7 bases; nucleotides not matched to a gene: 11. The CDR3 nucleotides read TGTGCCAGCAGCGTGCGGACAGGCAGGATGCAGCCCCAGCATTTT. It codes for CASSVRTGRMQPQHF.

Ten or more counts support this clonotype. The V and J genes are TRBV7-2 and TRBJ2-5; 9 nucleotides line up with TRBD2. V lost 4 bases, J lost 5 bases, and 11 bases stayed unmatched. Looked up from germline, CDR1 is SGHTA and CDR2 is FQGNSA. This CDR3 region has 16 residues. The CDR3 here is CASSSFSGGDRETQYF. CDR3 nucleotide sequence: TGTGCCAGCAGCTCCTTTAGCGGGGGAGACAGGGAGACCCAGTACTTC.

This clonotype showed up many times. The junction shows a germline mismatch at one end, possibly a read error. The chain links TRBV7-8 to TRBJ1-1; D gene ambiguous. Germline CDR1 SGHVS, CDR2 FQNEAQ. This CDR3 comprises 13 residues. The CDR3 DNA follows: TGTGCCAGCAGCTTAATTCGTAGGCAGGTCTTCGTCTTT. Translated: CASSLIRRQVFVF.

The chain recombines TRBV28 with TRBJ2-7; the D is unclear. The V end was cut by 7 bases, the J end by 2 bases, with 9 bases between. The CDR3 is made up of 12 amino acids. Germline-derived CDR1 and CDR2 are MDHEN and SYDVKM. CDR3 sequence reads: CASTRGPYEQYF. The CDR3 DNA follows: TGTGCCAGCACCCGTGGCCCCTACGAGCAGTACTTC.

In this sample, this clonotype turned up a few times. This chain joins TRBV28 and TRBJ2-5; unclear D gene. V gave up 2 bases and J gave up 8 bases, with 12 bases separating them. This CDR3 comprises 13 residues. Per the germline V gene, CDR1 is MDHEN and CDR2 is SYDVKM. CDR3 DNA: TGTGCCAGCAGTTTAGGCGGCGCGGTTACCCAGTACTTC. Its protein product is CASSLGGAVTQYF.

This clonotype has at least ten counts. This CDR3 is CASSQDLRAGELFF. The CDR3 nucleotides are TGCGCCAGCAGCCAAGATTTGAGGGCCGGGGAGCTGTTTTTT. This chain uses TRBV4-3 with TRBJ2-2, with D tentatively TRBD2 (5 bases). In germline, CDR1 is LGHNA, CDR2 YSLEER. With 0 bases removed from V and 6 bases from J, the gap between germline ends came to 8 bases. This CDR3 is built from 14 residues.

The V and J genes are TRBV28 and TRBJ1-5; D uncertain. There are 12 residues in the CDR3. Germline V CDR1 and CDR2: MDHEN, SYDVKM. V shed 7 bases and J shed 7 bases, with 11 bases lying between them. The DNA for the CDR3 is TGTGCCAGCAAACCAGTAAGGCAGCCCCAGCATTTT. The encoded protein is CASKPVRQPQHF. Complete variable domain (other parts from reference TRBV28 and TRBJ1-5): DVKVTQSSRYLVKRTGEKVFLECVQDMDHENMFWYRQDPGLGLRLIYFSYDVKMKEKGDIPEGYSVSREKKERFSLILESASTNQTSMYLCASKPVRQPQHFGDGTRLSIL.

Only a few counts were recorded for this clonotype. The gene calls are TRBV4-2 and TRBJ2-7; 12 positions match TRBD1. The CDR3 has 16 residues. J lost 6 bases, V lost 3 bases, and 9 bases had no gene match. Germline CDR1 reads LGHNA; CDR2 reads YNFKEQ. CDR3 region: CASSQSLGQGATEQYF. The DNA for the CDR3 is TGTGCCAGCAGCCAGTCGCTGGGACAGGGGGCCACCGAGCAGTACTTC.

The chain uses TRBV7-8 and TRBJ1-1; 11 bases are shared with TRBD1. V trimming: 5 bases; J trimming: 8 bases; junction bases outside the gene matches: 10. The CDR3 is 15 residues long. The germline V gene encodes CDR1 SGHVS and CDR2 FQNEAQ. CDR3 sequence reads: CASSKPSGTGGEAFF. For the CDR3, the DNA is TGTGCCAGCAGCAAACCCTCCGGGACAGGGGGAGAAGCTTTCTTT. The full variable domain, rest sourced from reference TRBV7-8 and TRBJ1-1, is GAGVSQSPRYKVAKRGQDVALRCDPISGHVSLFWYQQALGQGPEFLTYFQNEAQLDKSGLPSDRFFAERPEGSVSTLKIQRTQQEDSAVYLCASSKPSGTGGEAFFGQGTRLTVV.

As for this clonotype: Since a much larger clone is just one base distant, this may be a read error. This chain links TRBV7-3 with TRBJ1-1, with unresolved D. From germline, CDR1 is SGHTA and CDR2 FQGTGA. The CDR3 runs 14 residues. The CDR3: CASGLYGSNTEAFF. In DNA, the CDR3 is TGTGCCAGCGGCTTATACGGCTCTAACACTGAAGCTTTCTTT. The complete variable domain, with remaining parts taken from reference TRBV7-3 and TRBJ1-1, reads GAGVSQTPSNKVTEKGKYVELRCDPISGHTALYWYRQSLGQGPEFLIYFQGTGAADDSGLPNDRFFAVRPEGSVSTLKIQRTERGDSAVYLCASGLYGSNTEAFFGQGTRLTVV.

This clonotype occurred a few times. V is TRBV3-2 and J is TRBJ2-1; whether TRBD1, the table's D call, matches the DNA was not checked. TRBV3-2 constitutes a pseudogene. The CDR3 is made up of 13 amino acids. The CDR3 here is CASSPDRGDEQFF. The CDR3 DNA sequence: TGTGCCAGCAGCCCGGACAGGGGGGATGAGCAGTTCTTC.

This clonotype was seen a few times. The V call is TRBV6-2 or TRBV6-3, the J call TRBJ2-2; D is perhaps TRBD2 (6 bases). Trimming took 5 bases from V and 0 from J, leaving 7 bases between them. Germline lookup yields CDR1 MNHEY and CDR2 SVGEGT. The CDR3 length is 14 residues. The CDR3 coding sequence is TGTGCCAGCAGTCTAGCGCCGAACACCGGGGAGCTGTTTTTT. Amino acids: CASSLAPNTGELFF.

The chain employs TRBV15 and TRBJ2-3, with D possibly called TRBD1 or TRBD2 (6 bases each). V lost 8 bases and J lost 5, with 23 bases in between. CDR3 size: 16 residues. Germline CDR1 LNHNV, CDR2 YYDKDF (reference sequence). CDR3 DNA: TGTGCCACCGCCTTGGGGGGCGGTAGCACAGGAGATACGCAGTATTTT. Translating it yields CATALGGGSTGDTQYF.

The chain joins TRBV12-3 or TRBV12-4 to TRBJ2-7, with D perhaps being TRBD1 or TRBD2 (6 bases each). This CDR3 comprises 13 residues. The ends were cut back, 0 bases at V and 6 bases at J, with 9 bases in the middle. The CDR3 protein is CASSLAGGGEQYF. The CDR3 DNA sequence: TGTGCCAGCAGTTTAGCCGGGGGCGGCGAGCAGTACTTC.

Many counts were recorded for this clonotype. This CDR3 is CASSSKFRGASNNEQFF. CDR3 bases: TGTGCCAGCAGTTCCAAGTTCCGGGGGGCATCAAACAATGAGCAGTTCTTC. The chain employs TRBV6-6 and TRBJ2-1; possible D gene TRBD2, 7 bases. The V gene's germline CDR1 is MNHNY and CDR2 SVGAGI (reference sequence). This CDR3 has 17 residues. V was trimmed by 4 bases and J by 5 bases, leaving 21 bases between them.

This chain uses TRBV7-9 with TRBJ2-7; D is uncertain. There are 15 residues in the CDR3. Germline V gives CDR1 SEHNR, CDR2 FQNEAQ (reference sequence). The V and J ends lost 0 bases and 7 bases respectively, with 16 bases between them. The CDR3 region is CASSLAWQPVGEQYF. The CDR3 nucleotides read TGTGCCAGCAGCTTAGCGTGGCAGCCCGTGGGAGAGCAGTACTTC.

This clonotype was detected ten times or more. At one boundary the junction diverges from the germline segment, which might be a read error. The rearrangement joins TRBV11-2 to TRBJ2-2; no firm D call. Looked up from germline, CDR1 is SGHAT and CDR2 is FQNNGV. The CDR3 is made up of 13 amino acids. The CDR3, as DNA: TGTGCCAGCAGTTTAGAGAACACCGGGGAGCTGTTTTTT. This encodes CASSLENTGELFF. The full variable domain, with the rest looked up from reference TRBV11-2 and TRBJ2-2, is EAGVAQSPRYKIIEKRQSVAFWCNPISGHATLYWYQQILGQGPKLLIQFQNNGVVDDSQLPKDRFSAERLKGVDSTLKIQPAKLEDSAVYLCASSLENTGELFFGEGSRLTVL.